The 16 T cell receptor beta chains below were found in one sample sequenced in a study of cytomegalovirus exposure and HLA in healthy donors. The PCR had 60 Vbeta and 13 Jbeta primers. Generated by immunoSEQ multiplex PCR, the TCRdb table keeps only in-frame clones and is missing some. The sample includes about 200,000 clones, over 75% of them seen just once. Sequencing was performed on PBMCs. These receptors came from a male donor in good health and CMV-seronegative.

V and J are TRBV23-1 and TRBJ1-5; tentative D call: TRBD1 (5 bases). TRBV23-1 is placed among ORFs of uncertain function. The length of the CDR3 is 16 residues. The V end lost 4 bases, the J end lost 3 bases, and 16 bases lay between the germline ends. Here the CDR3 reads CASSRGRVLINQPQHF. For the CDR3, the DNA is TGCGCCAGCAGTCGGGGCAGGGTGTTAATCAATCAGCCCCAGCATTTT.

CDR3: CASSFRLAPPYEQYF. CDR3 DNA sequence: TGTGCCAGCAGTTTCCGGCTAGCGCCCCCCTACGAGCAGTACTTC. The chain has TRBV27 and TRBJ2-7, with D possibly matching TRBD2 (6 bases). Trimming removed 3 bases at V and 2 bases at J, with 14 bases between. Germline values: CDR1 MNHEY, CDR2 SMNVEV (reference sequence). The CDR3 runs to 15 residues.

The CDR3 is CASSLNREHEQFF. CDR3 sequence (DNA): TGTGCCAGCAGCTTAAACCGGGAGCATGAGCAGTTCTTC. The chain uses TRBV7-9 and TRBJ2-1; D is perhaps TRBD2 (6 bases). V lost 2 bases and J 8 bases, leaving 10 bases between the germline ends. Germline loops: CDR1 SEHNR, CDR2 FQNEAQ (reference sequence). The CDR3 is made up of 13 amino acids.

This chain joins TRBV6-5 and TRBJ1-1; tentative D call: TRBD1 (6 bases). V dropped 5 bases and J dropped 1 base, with 8 bases sitting between them. Germline V CDR1 and CDR2: MNHEY, SVGAGI. The CDR3 covers 13 residues. CDR3 in amino acids: CASSQTGNTEAFF. The CDR3 DNA sequence: TGTGCCAGCAGTCAGACAGGGAACACTGAAGCTTTCTTT.

This clone is a singleton in its sample. This sequence joins TRBV28 and TRBJ2-1, with 9 bases aligning to TRBD1. V lost 5 bases to trimming and J lost 3 bases; unmatched junction nucleotides: 5. CDR1 and CDR2 from the germline V gene are MDHEN and SYDVKM. The CDR3 is 15 amino acids. This CDR3 is CASSPTGQGYNEQFF. The DNA of the CDR3 is TGTGCCAGCAGTCCGACGGGACAGGGCTACAATGAGCAGTTCTTC.

The J gene is TRBJ1-2, the V gene TRBV30; TRBD1 matches 7 bases. The germline V gene encodes CDR1 GTSNPN and CDR2 SVGIG (reference sequence). This CDR3 region has 13 residues. Trimming at V came to 5 bases and at J to 0 bases, leaving 3 bases not matched to a gene. The CDR3 bases are TGTGCCTGGGGGGACAGACCTAACTATGGCTACACCTTC. This gives the protein CAWGDRPNYGYTF.

The chain employs TRBV5-1 and TRBJ2-7, with D perhaps TRBD1 (5 bases). Deletions cut 1 base from V and 2 bases from J, with 7 bases between. Germline-derived CDR1 and CDR2 are SGHRS and YFSETQ. The CDR3 totals 13 residues. DNA for the CDR3: TGCGCCAGCAGCTTGACAGGAACCTACGAGCAGTACTTC. The encoded protein is CASSLTGTYEQYF.

The chain couples TRBV18 to TRBJ2-7; 7 bases agree with TRBD1. CDR1 is KGHSH and CDR2 is LQKENI in the germline V gene. This CDR3 region has 15 residues. Unmatched junction bases numbered 7, after V lost 5 bases and J lost 0 bases. The CDR3 region is CASSGGQISSYEQYF. The CDR3 DNA follows: TGTGCCAGCTCAGGGGGACAGATCAGCTCCTACGAGCAGTACTTC.

CDR3 protein: CASRQVEAFF. For the CDR3, the DNA is TGTGCCAGTAGACAGGTTGAAGCTTTCTTT. The chain has TRBV19 and TRBJ1-1; a possible D gene is TRBD1 (5 bases). Germline V gene data show CDR1 as LNHDA and CDR2 as SQIVND (reference sequence). Trimming stripped 6 bases from V and 7 bases from J, with 6 bases between. This CDR3 comprises 10 residues.

The CDR3: CASSVPGQGLNEQYF. Written as DNA, the CDR3 is TGTGCCAGTAGTGTACCGGGACAGGGCTTGAACGAGCAGTACTTC. V and J are TRBV19 and TRBJ2-5; 9 bases are a match to TRBD1. The J call is in doubt because the DNA end fits TRBJ2-7 better. Germline loops: CDR1 LNHDA, CDR2 SQIVND (reference sequence). There are 15 residues in the CDR3.

The rearrangement links TRBV7-9 to TRBJ2-1; D remains unclear. Germline V gives CDR1 SEHNR, CDR2 FQNEAQ (reference sequence). This CDR3 is 13 amino acids long. Trimming took off 6 bases at V and 4 bases at J, with 10 bases between the two ends. For the CDR3, the DNA is TGTGCCAGCAGTCTAACAGTTTACAATGAGCAGTTCTTC. Its translation is CASSLTVYNEQFF.

This clone was seen more than once but under ten times. CDR3 in amino acids: CASSRPRQGGEKLFF. CDR3 sequence (DNA): TGCGCCAGCAGCCGACCTCGCCAGGGAGGGGAAAAACTGTTTTTT. The rearrangement joins TRBV4-1 to TRBJ1-4, with D tentatively TRBD1 (5 bases). CDR1 MGHRA and CDR2 YSYEKL come from the germline V gene. The CDR3 has 15 residues. V was cut by 4 bases and J by 8 bases, with 17 bases left in between.

Only a few counts were recorded for this clone. V usage is TRBV27 and J usage is TRBJ2-7, with D possibly being TRBD2 (6 bases). Trimming removed 3 bases from V and 4 bases from J, with 13 bases in between. This CDR3 spans 14 amino acids. CDR1 is MNHEY and CDR2 is SMNVEV in the germline V gene (reference sequence). The CDR3 loop is CASSFVDSGYEQYF. The CDR3 DNA reads TGTGCCAGCAGTTTTGTCGATAGCGGATACGAGCAGTACTTC.

This chain uses TRBV7-2 with TRBJ2-7; 8 bases agree with TRBD1. The CDR3 loop spans 15 amino acids. Germline CDR1 SGHTA, CDR2 FQGNSA. V gave up 5 bases and J gave up 0 bases; unmatched junction bases: 6. The CDR3: CASSVDRGSSYEQYF. The CDR3 coding sequence is TGTGCCAGCAGCGTAGACAGGGGAAGCTCCTACGAGCAGTACTTC.

The chain combines TRBV27 with TRBJ2-7; 8 bases line up with TRBD2. Germline CDR1 and CDR2: MNHEY and SMNVEV (reference sequence). The CDR3 consists of 13 residues. V lost 7 bases and J lost 3; bases outside the gene matches: 5. CDR3 nucleotide sequence: TGTGCCAGCACCGGGGGGGGTTACTACGAGCAGTACTTC. It is translated as CASTGGGYYEQYF.

This clone was found a few times. The chain recombines TRBV6-1 with TRBJ1-2; 8 positions match TRBD1. The CDR3 sequence is 14 residues long. Germline V lookup: CDR1 MNHNS, CDR2 SASEGT. J gave up 4 bases and V 4 bases, and 5 bases lay outside the gene matches. The CDR3 DNA reads as TGTGCCAGCAGTGGGACAGGGTTAGGCTATGGCTACACCTTC. The encoded protein is CASSGTGLGYGYTF.